This T cell receptor (beta chain) emerged from a study of a mutant IDH1 vaccine in newly diagnosed glioma. About the research overall: Across weeks 1, 3, 5, 7, 11, 15, 19 and 23, patients received a vaccination each time, eight in all. Once 4-6 weeks had passed after radiotherapy alone, vaccination started, or it started with temozolomide cycles. Therapy received beforehand was radiotherapy, temozolomide, or both, with most patients given both. The treated group averaged approximately 42 years old and was roughly 60% male, approximately 40% female.

Sequencing was performed with immunoSEQ multiplex PCR; in TCRdb, only in-frame clones are kept and a portion is missing. The sample contains under 70,000 clones, around 80% of which appear only once. V was trimmed by 0 bases and J by 10 bases, leaving 12 bases between them. The germline gives CDR1 MGHRA, CDR2 YSYEKL. The CDR3 length is 13 residues. Noted time point: week 5, during vaccination. Doses consisted of 300 ug of mutant IDH1 20-mer peptide each, paired with topical imiquimod. As regards this clone: Its antigen remains unidentified.

V is TRBV4-1 and J is TRBJ1-1; D may be TRBD1 (6 bases). The TCR comes from a woman in her forties or fifties with glioma. The sample in question was PBMCs, obtained from a glioma patient whose treatment included an IDH1 peptide vaccine. The CDR3, as DNA: TGCGCCAGCAGCCAAGAGGGCAGGGGACGAGCTTTCTTT. It is translated as CASSQEGRGRAFF.